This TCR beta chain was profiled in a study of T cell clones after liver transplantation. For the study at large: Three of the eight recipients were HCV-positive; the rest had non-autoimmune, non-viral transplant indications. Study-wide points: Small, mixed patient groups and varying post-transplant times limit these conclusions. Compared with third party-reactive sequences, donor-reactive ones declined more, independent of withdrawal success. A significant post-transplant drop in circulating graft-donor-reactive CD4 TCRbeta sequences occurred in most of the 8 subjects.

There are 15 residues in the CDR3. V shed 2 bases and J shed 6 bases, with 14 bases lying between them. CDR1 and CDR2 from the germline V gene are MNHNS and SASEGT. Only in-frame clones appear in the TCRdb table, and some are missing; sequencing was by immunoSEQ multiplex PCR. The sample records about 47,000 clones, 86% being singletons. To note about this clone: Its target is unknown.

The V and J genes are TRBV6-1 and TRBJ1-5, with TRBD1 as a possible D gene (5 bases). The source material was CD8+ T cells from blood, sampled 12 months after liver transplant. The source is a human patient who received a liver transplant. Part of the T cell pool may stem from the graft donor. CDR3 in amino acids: CASSEMGGASQPQHF. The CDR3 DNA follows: TGTGCCAGCAGTGAAATGGGAGGGGCCAGTCAGCCCCAGCATTTT.